Shown below are 19 T cell receptor beta chains from a single sample sequenced in a study of shared clonotypes between healthy human individuals. TCRdb's table, derived via immunoSEQ multiplex PCR, lists solely in-frame clones and lacks some. The table lists some 2 million clones, about 95% of them singletons. Sequencing was done on a sample of naive CD4+ T cells sorted from blood. Specified subset: CD45RA+ positively selected. The receptor source for this set is a young man in good health.

Only one count was recorded for this clone. The chain recombines TRBV7-3 with TRBJ1-2; D is uncertain. Deletions cut 5 bases from V and 5 bases from J, with 12 bases between. The CDR3 length is 13 residues. Germline values: CDR1 SGHTA, CDR2 FQGTGA. The CDR3 here is CASSHTPQYGYTF. CDR3 sequence (DNA): TGTGCCAGCAGCCATACTCCGCAGTATGGCTACACCTTC.

The V call is TRBV6-6, the J call TRBJ1-1; no clear D gene. CDR3 length equals 16 residues. Germline values: CDR1 MNHNY, CDR2 SVGAGI (reference sequence). Trimming took 0 bases from V and 0 from J, leaving 11 bases between them. The DNA of the CDR3 is TGTGCCAGCAGTTACTCGACTGGGTGGGTGAACACTGAAGCTTTCTTT. Protein sequence: CASSYSTGWVNTEAFF.

This clone showed up just once. This chain links TRBV28 with TRBJ1-6; D uncertain. The germline V gene encodes CDR1 MDHEN and CDR2 SYDVKM. Trimming shortened V by 5 bases and J by 10 bases, and 9 bases separated the two germline ends. This CDR3 spans 12 amino acids. The CDR3 region is CASSVLESPLHF. The CDR3 DNA is TGTGCCAGCAGTGTGCTTGAATCACCCCTCCACTTT.

The chain is built from TRBV5-4 and TRBJ1-1; D not certain. The CDR3 runs to 15 residues. V was pared by 0 bases and J by 8 bases, with 17 bases between. The V gene's germline CDR1 is SGHNT and CDR2 YYREEE (reference sequence). DNA for the CDR3: TGTGCCAGCAGCTTGGTATCTGGGGTGAGTTACGAAGCTTTCTTT. This translates into CASSLVSGVSYEAFF.

This sequence joins TRBV6-5 and TRBJ1-3, with D uncertain. This CDR3 spans 14 amino acids. V shed 5 bases and J shed 0 bases, with 8 bases lying between them. Germline loops: CDR1 MNHEY, CDR2 SVGAGI. CDR3 sequence reads: CASSPRYSGNTIYF. The CDR3 DNA reads as TGTGCCAGCAGTCCCAGGTACTCTGGAAACACCATATATTTT.

Turning to this clone: The same CDR3 is also encoded by other DNA sequences in this sample. CDR3 sequence reads: CASSVGGVDTQYF. The CDR3 bases are TGTGCCAGCAGCGTAGGCGGCGTAGATACGCAGTATTTT. The rearrangement links TRBV9 to TRBJ2-3; D ambiguous. Trimming left V 0 bases short and J 5 bases short, with 7 bases between. Germline V gene sequence: CDR1 SGDLS, CDR2 YYNGEE. This CDR3 comprises 13 residues.

The chain couples TRBV2 to TRBJ2-3; tentatively, D is TRBD1 (5 bases). Germline CDR1 SNHLY, CDR2 FYNNEI. The V and J ends lost 2 bases and 4 bases respectively, with 13 bases between them. The CDR3 has 15 residues. CDR3 nucleotides: TGTGCCAGCAGTGAACCTCAGGGCGGCCCAGATACGCAGTATTTT. Protein product: CASSEPQGGPDTQYF.

V and J are TRBV21-1 and TRBJ2-7; the table names TRBD2, a call not compared with the DNA. TRBV21-1 is tagged as a pseudogene. The CDR3 consists of 12 residues. The chain's CDR3 is CASSLAGYEQYF. The CDR3 DNA reads TGTGCCAGCAGCCTTGCGGGCTACGAGCAGTACTTC.

The chain is built from TRBV2 and TRBJ2-6, with TRBD1 matching 7 bases. The CDR3 sequence is 17 residues long. Germline V gives CDR1 SNHLY, CDR2 FYNNEI. J was trimmed by 0 bases and V by 8 bases; bases with no gene match: 10. CDR3: CASSDRAAFSGANVLTF. The CDR3 region has the DNA TGTGCCAGCTCCGACAGGGCCGCGTTCTCTGGGGCCAACGTCCTGACTTTC.

The chain joins TRBV5-1 to TRBJ2-3; 9 positions agree with TRBD2. V dropped 2 bases and J dropped 3; count of bases not matched to a gene: 7. The CDR3 covers 16 residues. Germline values: CDR1 SGHRS, CDR2 YFSETQ. CDR3 nucleotide sequence: TGCGCCAGCAGCTTCGCTGGCGGGGGGGTTACAGATACGCAGTATTTT. As protein: CASSFAGGGVTDTQYF.

The gene calls are TRBV10-2 and TRBJ2-1; TRBD2 is a possible D gene (6 bases). The CDR3 is made up of 16 amino acids. V was pared by 4 bases and J by 0 bases, with 13 bases between. Germline assignment: CDR1 WSHSY and CDR2 SAAADI. The CDR3: CASSGAGTFSYNEQFF. The CDR3 nucleotides read TGCGCCAGCAGTGGGGCGGGAACATTCTCCTACAATGAGCAGTTCTTC.

V is TRBV12-5 and J is TRBJ1-2; D may be TRBD1 (5 bases). Trimming removed 6 bases at V and 0 bases at J, with 11 bases between. Germline V gene lookup returns CDR1 LGHNT and CDR2 FRNRAP. The CDR3 totals 14 residues. The CDR3 is CASGSRATNYGYTF. CDR3 in DNA: TGTGCTAGTGGCTCCAGGGCTACTAACTATGGCTACACCTTC.

The rearrangement uses TRBV19 and TRBJ1-1, with 9 bases matching TRBD1. Per germline, CDR1 LNHDA and CDR2 SQIVND (reference sequence). V shed 3 bases, J shed 4 bases, and the junction held 3 bases outside the gene matches. This CDR3 is built from 14 residues. CDR3: CASSMGQGITEAFF. As DNA, the CDR3 is TGTGCCAGTAGTATGGGACAGGGAATCACTGAAGCTTTCTTT. The whole variable domain, remainder taken from reference TRBV19 and TRBJ1-1, is DGGITQSPKYLFRKEGQNVTLSCEQNLNHDAMYWYRQDPGQGLRLIYYSQIVNDFQKGDIAEGYSVSREKKESFPLTVTSAQKNPTAFYLCASSMGQGITEAFFGQGTRLTVV.

This chain links TRBV5-4 with TRBJ2-3, with D perhaps being TRBD1 or TRBD2 (6 bases each). Trimming removed 7 bases at V and 2 bases at J, with 17 bases between. This CDR3 is built from 15 residues. Germline CDR1 SGHNT, CDR2 YYREEE (reference sequence). CDR3 region: CASWGASGLTDTQYF. The CDR3 DNA reads as TGTGCCAGCTGGGGGGCCAGCGGGCTCACAGATACGCAGTATTTT.

In its sample, this clone was seen once. The chain couples TRBV6-5 to TRBJ1-2; a weak D match, TRBD1 (5 bases). CDR3 length: 14 residues. In germline, CDR1 is MNHEY, CDR2 SVGAGI. Trimming took off 6 bases at V and 2 bases at J, with 13 bases between the two ends. CDR3 region: CASSYLAGNYGYTF. The CDR3 nucleotides read TGTGCCAGCAGCTATTTAGCAGGGAACTATGGCTACACCTTC.

The J gene is TRBJ1-3, the V gene TRBV5-1; no reliable D call. CDR1 and CDR2 (germline): SGHRS, YFSETQ. Trimming shortened V by 0 bases and J by 4 bases, and 8 bases separated the two germline ends. This CDR3 has 14 residues. The CDR3, as DNA: TGCGCCAGCAGCTTGGGGCCAGACGGAAACACCATATATTTT. This encodes CASSLGPDGNTIYF.

This clone has a handful of counts. This rearrangement joins TRBV13 to TRBJ1-3, with D possibly TRBD1 on 5 matching bases. V was trimmed by 6 bases and J by 3 bases, leaving 6 bases between them. Germline CDR1 reads PRHDT; CDR2 reads FYEKMQ (reference sequence). The CDR3 length is 12 residues. CDR3 sequence reads: CASRDSGNTIYF. The CDR3 DNA follows: TGTGCCAGCAGAGACAGTGGAAACACCATATATTTT.

This chain links TRBV29-1 with TRBJ2-3, with D uncertain. From germline, CDR1 is SQVTM and CDR2 ANQGSEA. V was cut by 2 bases and J by 0 bases, with 6 bases left in between. This CDR3 comprises 13 residues. CDR3 nucleotides: TGCAGCGTTGAATACAGCAGCACAGATACGCAGTATTTT. This encodes CSVEYSSTDTQYF.

This clone was observed a single time. The chain carries TRBV28 and TRBJ2-7; TRBD1 matches 7 bases. The CDR3 covers 15 residues. The germline gives CDR1 MDHEN, CDR2 SYDVKM. J lost 3 bases, V lost 6 bases, and 11 bases had no gene match. CDR3 loop: CASSEGGTLFYEQYF. In nucleotides, the CDR3 is TGTGCCAGCAGCGAAGGGGGCACCCTCTTCTACGAGCAGTACTTC.